Sequencing of this T cell receptor beta chain was carried out in a study of PD-L1 blockade in urothelial cancer. Study overall: Patients commenced intravenous atezolizumab, 1,200 mg every 3 weeks, in about 2014.

The CDR3 covers 15 residues. V was pared by 4 bases and J by 2 bases, with 5 bases of the junction left unmatched. Germline values: CDR1 SGHVS, CDR2 FQNEAQ. This clone has a single count. The assay was immunoSEQ multiplex PCR, and TCRdb's table has in-frame clones only and misses some. In the table there are about 43,000 clones, approximately 88% of which are singletons. The specimen comprised PBMCs, sampled around atezolizumab (anti-PD-L1) treatment. The V and J genes are TRBV7-8 and TRBJ2-7, with TRBD1 matching 10 bases. This TCR was recovered from an elderly man with urothelial cancer. CDR3 in amino acids: CASSSPGQGTYEQYF. CDR3 DNA: TGTGCCAGCAGCTCTCCGGGACAGGGGACCTACGAGCAGTACTTC.